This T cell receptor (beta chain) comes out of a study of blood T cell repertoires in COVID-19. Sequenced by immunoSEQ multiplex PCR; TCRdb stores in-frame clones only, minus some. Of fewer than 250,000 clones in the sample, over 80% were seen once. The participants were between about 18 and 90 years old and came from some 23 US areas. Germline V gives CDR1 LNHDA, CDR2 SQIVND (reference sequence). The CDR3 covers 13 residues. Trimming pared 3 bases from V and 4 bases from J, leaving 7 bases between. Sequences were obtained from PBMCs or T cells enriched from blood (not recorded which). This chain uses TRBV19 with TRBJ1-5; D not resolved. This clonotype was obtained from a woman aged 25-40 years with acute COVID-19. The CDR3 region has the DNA TGTGCCAGTAGTATCTCAGCGAATCAGCCCCAGCATTTT. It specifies CASSISANQPQHF.